A selection of T cell receptor beta chains follows, all from one sample in a study of blood T cell repertoires in COVID-19. Sequencing used immunoSEQ multiplex PCR; TCRdb keeps in-frame clones, though not all of them. The table records about 170,000 clones, approximately 85% of them present only once. Sequencing was carried out using peripheral blood. These receptors came from a man aged 40-49 years who had recovered from COVID-19. CDR3s leave out the opening cysteine and the closing phenylalanine or tryptophan.

TRBJ2-1,TRBV19,ASASSGGPNEQF
TRBJ2-5,TRBV7-9,ASSPILGHQETQY
TRBJ1-6,TRBV6-6,ASSYINRVGNSPLH
TRBJ1-1,TRBV11-3,ASSFSLSNTEAF
TRBJ2-2,TRBV3-1/TRBV3-2,ASSQVLTGELF
TRBJ1-1,TRBV6-1,ASSEFAGTGNTEAF
TRBJ2-7,TRBV9,ASSVGGTGVYEQY
TRBJ1-6,TRBV7-9,ASSTSSYNSPLH
TRBJ1-2,TRBV19,ASISWDNPLGWT
TRBJ2-7,TRBV28,ASSLGARTGRTYYEQY
TRBJ1-5,TRBV7-8,ASSLVPGSNQPQH
TRBJ2-7,TRBV5-6,ASSLPGGSPTSSYEQY
TRBJ2-3,TRBV5-6,ASSWDSSTDTQY
TRBJ2-7,TRBV5-1,ASSLRQGYYEQY
TRBJ2-5,TRBV9,ASSGGLAGFIETQY
TRBJ2-1,TRBV4-1,ASSQAILTSISSYNEQF
TRBJ1-2,TRBV7-3,ASSPGVGSPYGYT
TRBJ2-7,TRBV5-6,ASSGLNYEQY
TRBJ2-3,TRBV13,ASTRGREATDTQY